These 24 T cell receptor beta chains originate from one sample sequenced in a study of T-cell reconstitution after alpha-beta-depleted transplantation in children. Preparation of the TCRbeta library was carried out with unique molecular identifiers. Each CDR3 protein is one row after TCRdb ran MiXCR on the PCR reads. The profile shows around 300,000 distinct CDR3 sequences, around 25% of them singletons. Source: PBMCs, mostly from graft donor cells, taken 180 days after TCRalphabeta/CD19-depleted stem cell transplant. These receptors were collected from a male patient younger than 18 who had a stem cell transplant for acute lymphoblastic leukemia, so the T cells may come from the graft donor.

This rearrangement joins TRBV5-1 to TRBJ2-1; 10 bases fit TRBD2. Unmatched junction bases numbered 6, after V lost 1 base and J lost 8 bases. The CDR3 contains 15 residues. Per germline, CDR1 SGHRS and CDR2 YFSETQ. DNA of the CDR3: TGCGCCAGCAGCTTGAACAGCGGGAGGGTGGATGAGCAGTTCTTC. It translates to CASSLNSGRVDEQFF.

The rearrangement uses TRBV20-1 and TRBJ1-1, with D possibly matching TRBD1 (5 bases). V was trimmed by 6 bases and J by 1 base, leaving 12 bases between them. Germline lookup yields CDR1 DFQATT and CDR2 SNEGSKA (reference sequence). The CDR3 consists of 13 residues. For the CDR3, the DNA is TGCAGTGCAGATATCGGGGGGAACACTGAAGCTTTCTTT. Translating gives CSADIGGNTEAFF.

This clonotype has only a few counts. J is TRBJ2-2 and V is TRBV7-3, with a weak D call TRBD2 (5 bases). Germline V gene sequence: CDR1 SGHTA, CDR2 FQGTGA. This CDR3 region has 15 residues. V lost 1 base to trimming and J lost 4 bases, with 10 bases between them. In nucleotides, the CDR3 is TGTGCCAGCAGCTTAATCACTAGTTCCACCGGGGAGCTGTTTTTT. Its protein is CASSLITSSTGELFF.

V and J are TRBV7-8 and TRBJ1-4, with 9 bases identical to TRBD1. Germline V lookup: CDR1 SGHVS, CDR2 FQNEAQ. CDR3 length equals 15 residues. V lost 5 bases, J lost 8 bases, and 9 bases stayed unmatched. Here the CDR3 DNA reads TGTGCCAGCAGCCCCACCGGGACAGGGAGGGAAAAACTGTTTTTT. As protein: CASSPTGTGREKLFF.

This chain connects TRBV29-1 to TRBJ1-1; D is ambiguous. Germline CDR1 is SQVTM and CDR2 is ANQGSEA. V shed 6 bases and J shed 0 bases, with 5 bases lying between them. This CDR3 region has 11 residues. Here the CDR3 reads CSVCLNTEAFF. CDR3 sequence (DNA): TGCAGCGTCTGTTTGAACACTGAAGCTTTCTTT.

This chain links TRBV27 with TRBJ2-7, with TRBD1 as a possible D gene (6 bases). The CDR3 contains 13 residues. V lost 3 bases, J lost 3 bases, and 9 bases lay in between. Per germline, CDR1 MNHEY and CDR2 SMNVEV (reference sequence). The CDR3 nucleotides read TGTGCCAGCAGTTTCCAGACAGGCTACGAGCAGTACTTC. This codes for CASSFQTGYEQYF.

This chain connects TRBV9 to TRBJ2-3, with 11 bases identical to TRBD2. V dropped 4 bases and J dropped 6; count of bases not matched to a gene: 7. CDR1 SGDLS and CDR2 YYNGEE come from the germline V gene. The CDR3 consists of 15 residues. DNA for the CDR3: TGTGCCAGCAGCTCGGATAGCGGGGGGGCGGATACGCAGTATTTT. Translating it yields CASSSDSGGADTQYF.

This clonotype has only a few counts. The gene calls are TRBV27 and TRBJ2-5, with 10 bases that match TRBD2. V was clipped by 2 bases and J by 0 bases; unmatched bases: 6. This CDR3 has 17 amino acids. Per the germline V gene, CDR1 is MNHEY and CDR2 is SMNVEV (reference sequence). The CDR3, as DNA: TGTGCCAGCAGTTTAGGGACTAGCGATTTGTACCAAGAGACCCAGTACTTC. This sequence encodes CASSLGTSDLYQETQYF.

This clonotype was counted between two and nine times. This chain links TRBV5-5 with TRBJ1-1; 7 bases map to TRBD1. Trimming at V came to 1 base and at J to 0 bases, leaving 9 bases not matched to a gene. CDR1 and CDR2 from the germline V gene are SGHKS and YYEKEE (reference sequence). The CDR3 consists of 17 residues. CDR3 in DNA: TGTGCCAGCAGCTTGACCTCACTGGGACAGATGAACACTGAAGCTTTCTTT. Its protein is CASSLTSLGQMNTEAFF.

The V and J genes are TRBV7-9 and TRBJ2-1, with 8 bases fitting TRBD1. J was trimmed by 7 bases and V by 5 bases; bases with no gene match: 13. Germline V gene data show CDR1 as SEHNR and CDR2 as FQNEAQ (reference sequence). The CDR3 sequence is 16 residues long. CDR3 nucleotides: TGTGCCAGCAGCCGTTCGAGGGCAGGGGGCAGAAATGAGCAGTTCTTC. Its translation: CASSRSRAGGRNEQFF.

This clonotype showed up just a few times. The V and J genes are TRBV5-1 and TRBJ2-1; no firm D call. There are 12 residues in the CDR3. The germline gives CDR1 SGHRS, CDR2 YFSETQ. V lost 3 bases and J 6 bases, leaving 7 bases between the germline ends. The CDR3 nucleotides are TGCGCCAGCAGCTGGGCTACCAATGAGCAGTTCTTC. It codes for CASSWATNEQFF. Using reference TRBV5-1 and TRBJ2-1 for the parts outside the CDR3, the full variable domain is KAGVTQTPRYLIKTRGQQVTLSCSPISGHRSVSWYQQTPGQGLQFLFEYFSETQRNKGNFPGRFSGRQFSNSRSEMNVSTLELGDSALYLCASSWATNEQFFGPGTRLTVL.

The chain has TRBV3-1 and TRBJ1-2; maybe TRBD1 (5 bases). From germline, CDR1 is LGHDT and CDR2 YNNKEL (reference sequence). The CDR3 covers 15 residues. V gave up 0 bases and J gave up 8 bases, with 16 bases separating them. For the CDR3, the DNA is TGTGCCAGCAGCCAAGATCCCCGGGCAGGGCAAGGCTACACCTTC. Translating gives CASSQDPRAGQGYTF.

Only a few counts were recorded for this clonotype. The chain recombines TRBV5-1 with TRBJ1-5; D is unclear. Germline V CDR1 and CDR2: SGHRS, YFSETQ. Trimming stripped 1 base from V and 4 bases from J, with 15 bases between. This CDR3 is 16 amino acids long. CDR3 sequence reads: CASSLRRRKLNQPQHF. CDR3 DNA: TGCGCCAGCAGCTTGCGACGGAGAAAATTAAATCAGCCCCAGCATTTT.

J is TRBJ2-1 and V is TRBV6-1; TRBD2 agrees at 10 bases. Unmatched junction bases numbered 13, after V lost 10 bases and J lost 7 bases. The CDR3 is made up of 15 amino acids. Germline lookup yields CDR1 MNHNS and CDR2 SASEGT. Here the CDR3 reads CATHTGTSALNEQFF. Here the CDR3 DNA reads TGTGCCACGCACACCGGGACTAGCGCTTTGAATGAGCAGTTCTTC.

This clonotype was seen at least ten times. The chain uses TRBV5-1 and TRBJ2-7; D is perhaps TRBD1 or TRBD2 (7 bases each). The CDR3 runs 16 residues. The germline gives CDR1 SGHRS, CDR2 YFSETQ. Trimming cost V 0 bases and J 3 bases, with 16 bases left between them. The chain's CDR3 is CASSLGKTGRDYEQYF. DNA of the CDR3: TGCGCCAGCAGCTTGGGCAAGACAGGGAGGGACTACGAGCAGTACTTC.

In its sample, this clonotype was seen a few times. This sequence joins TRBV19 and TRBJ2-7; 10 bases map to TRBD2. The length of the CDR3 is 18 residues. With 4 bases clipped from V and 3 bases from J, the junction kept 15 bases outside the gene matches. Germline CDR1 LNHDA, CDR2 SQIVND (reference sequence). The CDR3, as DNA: TGTGCCAGTAGTACAGCTAGCGGGAGTAATGGTGGAAACTACGAGCAGTACTTC. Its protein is CASSTASGSNGGNYEQYF.

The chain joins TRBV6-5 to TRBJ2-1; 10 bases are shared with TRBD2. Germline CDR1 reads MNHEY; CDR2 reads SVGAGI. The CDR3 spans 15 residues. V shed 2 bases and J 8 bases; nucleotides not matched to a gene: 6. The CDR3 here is CASSYRAGGWYEQFF. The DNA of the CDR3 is TGTGCCAGCAGTTACAGAGCGGGAGGGTGGTATGAGCAGTTCTTC.

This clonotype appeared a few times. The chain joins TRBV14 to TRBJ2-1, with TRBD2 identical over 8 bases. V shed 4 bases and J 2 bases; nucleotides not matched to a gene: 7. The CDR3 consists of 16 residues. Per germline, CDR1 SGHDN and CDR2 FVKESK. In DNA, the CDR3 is TGTGCCAGCAGCCCGGCCGGGACTAGGGCCTACAATGAGCAGTTCTTC. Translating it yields CASSPAGTRAYNEQFF.

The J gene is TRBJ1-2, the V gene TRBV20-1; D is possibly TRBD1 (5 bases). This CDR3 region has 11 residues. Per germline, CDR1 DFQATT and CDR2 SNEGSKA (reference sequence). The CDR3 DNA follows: TGCAGCGGGACTGTTAACTATGGCTACACCTTC. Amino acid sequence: CSGTVNYGYTF.

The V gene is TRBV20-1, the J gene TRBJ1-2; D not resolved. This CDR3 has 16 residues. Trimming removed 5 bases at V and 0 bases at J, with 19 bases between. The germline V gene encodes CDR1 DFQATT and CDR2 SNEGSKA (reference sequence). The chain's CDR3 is CSAVPGPRQSNYGYTF. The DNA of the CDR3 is TGCAGTGCTGTACCGGGCCCCCGACAATCTAACTATGGCTACACCTTC.

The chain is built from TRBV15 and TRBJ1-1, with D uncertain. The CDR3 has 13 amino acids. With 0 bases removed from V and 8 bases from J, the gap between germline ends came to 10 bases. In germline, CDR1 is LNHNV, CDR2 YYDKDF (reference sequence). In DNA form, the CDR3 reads TGTGCCACCAGCAGAGATCGAGGTCGCGAAGCTTTCTTT. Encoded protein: CATSRDRGREAFF.

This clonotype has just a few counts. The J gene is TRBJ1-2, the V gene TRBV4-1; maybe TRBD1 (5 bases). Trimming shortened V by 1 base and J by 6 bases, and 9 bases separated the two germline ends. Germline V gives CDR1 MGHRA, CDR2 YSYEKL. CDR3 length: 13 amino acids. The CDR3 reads CASSQVWGDGYTF. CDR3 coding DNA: TGCGCCAGCAGCCAAGTTTGGGGGGATGGCTACACCTTC.

CDR3 residues: CASSLPGATFTNYGYTF. CDR3 DNA: TGCGCCAGCAGCCTCCCCGGCGCAACCTTTACTAACTATGGCTACACCTTC. The chain uses TRBV5-1 and TRBJ1-2; D gene unclear. There are 17 residues in the CDR3. CDR1 is SGHRS and CDR2 is YFSETQ in the germline V gene. Trimming took 4 bases from V and 0 from J, leaving 19 bases between them.

The CDR3 reads CASRVYAPGAEAFF. CDR3 bases: TGTGCCAGCAGAGTTTATGCGCCTGGGGCAGAGGCTTTCTTT. The chain is built from TRBV28 and TRBJ1-1, with D perhaps TRBD1 (5 bases). Looked up from germline, CDR1 is MDHEN and CDR2 is SYDVKM. The V and J ends lost 6 bases and 11 bases respectively, with 22 bases between them. CDR3 length: 14 residues.